This TCR beta chain was recovered during a study of early T cells in non-severe SARS-CoV-2 infection. In the study overall: With bulk RNA from unsorted whole blood as input, sequencing yielded unpaired chains.

Each CDR3 protein is one row after TCRdb ran MiXCR on the 5' RACE reads. The top ten clones hold about 7.5% of a sample with about 80,000 distinct CDR3 sequences, 6% to 7% of them seen once. This clonotype was seen more than once but under ten times. Trimming took 5 bases from V and 4 from J, leaving 16 bases between them. The CDR3 runs to 14 residues. The germline V gene has CDR1 DFQATT and CDR2 SNEGSKA (reference sequence). The chain recombines TRBV20-1 with TRBJ2-3; TRBD2 is a possible D gene (6 bases). The TCR originated in an adult who was a healthcare worker with PCR-confirmed SARS-CoV-2 infection or an uninfected control (not recorded which). Material for sequencing was whole blood. CDR3 amino acids: CSAQRLDGPDTQYF. The DNA for the CDR3 is TGCAGTGCTCAACGACTAGACGGCCCAGATACGCAGTATTTT.